This record concerns one TCR beta chain sequence. Its antigen is not identified. The data are from a study of cytomegalovirus exposure and HLA in healthy donors. These donors were members of the roughly 120-subject validation cohort, a group separate from the approximately 620-subject first cohort. Assay used: immunoSEQ multiplex PCR; TCRdb lists only in-frame clones, some missing. The sample carries 90,000 to 130,000 clones, approximately 95% recorded once. Study-wide findings and caveats: With high specificity and sensitivity, the classifier reportedly diagnosed cytomegalovirus status. The study found most TCR sequences rare, yet found some public TCRs in many donors.

Germline CDR1 and CDR2: MGHRA and YSYEKL. The CDR3 totals 14 residues. V gave up 2 bases and J gave up 1 base, with 8 bases separating them. Sequencing was done on a sample of PBMCs. The receptor was derived from a woman between 18 and 29 years old in good health and CMV-seronegative. This chain uses TRBV4-1 with TRBJ1-1, with D perhaps TRBD1 (5 bases). The CDR3 reads CASSQHDRNTEAFF. CDR3 nucleotide sequence: TGCGCCAGCAGCCAACACGACAGGAACACTGAAGCTTTCTTT.